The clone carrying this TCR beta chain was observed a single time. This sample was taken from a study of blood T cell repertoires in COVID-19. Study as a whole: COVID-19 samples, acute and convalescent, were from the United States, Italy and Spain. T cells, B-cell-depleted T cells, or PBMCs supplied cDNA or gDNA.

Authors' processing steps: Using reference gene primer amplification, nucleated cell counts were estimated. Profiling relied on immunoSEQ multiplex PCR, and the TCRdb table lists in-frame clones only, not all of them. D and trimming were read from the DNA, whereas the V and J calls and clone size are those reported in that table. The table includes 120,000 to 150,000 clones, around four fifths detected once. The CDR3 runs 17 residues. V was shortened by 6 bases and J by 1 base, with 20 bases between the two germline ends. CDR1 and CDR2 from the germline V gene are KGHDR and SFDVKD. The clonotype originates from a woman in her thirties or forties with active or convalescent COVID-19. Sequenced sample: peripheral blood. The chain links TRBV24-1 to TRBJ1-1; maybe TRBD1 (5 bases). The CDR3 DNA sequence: TGTGCCACCAGTCGGCCTAACGGACAAGATGGGAACACTGAAGCTTTCTTT. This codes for CATSRPNGQDGNTEAFF.